This T cell receptor (beta chain) was sequenced during a study of T cells in Graves' hyperthyroidism and ophthalmopathy. On this clonotype itself: Antigen specificity is unknown.

Study outcomes and limitations: Blood also carried most thyroid clonotypes expanded above 0.001.

The authors deemed Graves' hyperthyroidism stable absent ophthalmopathy progression within 18 months. Orbital computed tomography, thyroid ultrasound, serum thyroxine and TRAb, and clinical symptoms together informed the diagnoses. The authors obtained PBMCs from over 7.5 ml of fresh peripheral blood. The CDR3 sequence is 13 residues long. Germline V gene data show CDR1 as SEHNR and CDR2 as FQNEAQ (reference sequence). V was pared by 1 base and J by 11 bases, with 9 bases between. Researchers took RNA transcripts and amplified the TCR beta CDR3 regions from them. An initial round of RT-PCR targeting the TCR CDR3 relied on the HTBI primer set. MiXCR, applied by TCRdb to the multiplex PCR reads, yields one record per CDR3 protein. The table has over 150,000 distinct CDR3 sequences, around a sixth seen once.

This rearrangement joins TRBV7-9 to TRBJ1-6, with no clear D. The sequence was obtained from a woman aged 45 to 65 with Graves' hyperthyroidism. Sequencing was done on a sample of blood. The CDR3 is CASSLGVSAPLHF. The CDR3 nucleotides read TGTGCCAGCAGCTTAGGAGTTTCAGCACCCCTCCACTTT.